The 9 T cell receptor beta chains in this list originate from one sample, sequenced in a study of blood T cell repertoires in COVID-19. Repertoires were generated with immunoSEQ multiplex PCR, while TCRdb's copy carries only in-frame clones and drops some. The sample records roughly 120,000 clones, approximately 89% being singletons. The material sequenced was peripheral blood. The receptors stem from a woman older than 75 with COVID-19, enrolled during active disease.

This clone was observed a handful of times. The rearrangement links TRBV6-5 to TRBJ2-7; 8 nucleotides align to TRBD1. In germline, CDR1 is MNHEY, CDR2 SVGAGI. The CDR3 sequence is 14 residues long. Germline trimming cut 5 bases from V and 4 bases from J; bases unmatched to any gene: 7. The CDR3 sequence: CASSTRQGQYEQYF. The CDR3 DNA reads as TGTGCCAGCAGTACCCGACAGGGGCAGTACGAGCAGTACTTC.

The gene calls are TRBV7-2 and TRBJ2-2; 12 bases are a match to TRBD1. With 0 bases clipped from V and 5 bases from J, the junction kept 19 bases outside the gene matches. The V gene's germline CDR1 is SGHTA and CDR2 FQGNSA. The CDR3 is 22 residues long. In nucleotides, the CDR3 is TGTGCCAGCAGCTTAGCCGACCCCGGGACAGGGGGCGTTAAGTACCTAACCGGGGAGCTGTTTTTT. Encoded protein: CASSLADPGTGGVKYLTGELFF.

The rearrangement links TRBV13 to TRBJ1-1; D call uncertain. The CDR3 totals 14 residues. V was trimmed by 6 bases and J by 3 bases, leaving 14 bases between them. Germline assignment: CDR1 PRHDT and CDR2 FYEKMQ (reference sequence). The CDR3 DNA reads TGTGCCAGCAGGGCCCGCCTTATGGACACTGAAGCTTTCTTT. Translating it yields CASRARLMDTEAFF.

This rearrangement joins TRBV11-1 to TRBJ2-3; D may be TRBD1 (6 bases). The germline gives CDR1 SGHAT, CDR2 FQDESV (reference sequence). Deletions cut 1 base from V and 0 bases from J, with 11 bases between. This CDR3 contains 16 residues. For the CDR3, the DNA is TGTGCCAGCAGCTTAGAGGGGGTCGCTAGCACAGATACGCAGTATTTT. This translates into CASSLEGVASTDTQYF. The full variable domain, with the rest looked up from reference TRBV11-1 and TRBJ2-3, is EAEVAQSPRYKITEKSQAVAFWCDPISGHATLYWYRQILGQGPELLVQFQDESVVDDSQLPKDRFSAERLKGVDSTLKIQPAELGDSAMYLCASSLEGVASTDTQYFGPGTRLTVL.

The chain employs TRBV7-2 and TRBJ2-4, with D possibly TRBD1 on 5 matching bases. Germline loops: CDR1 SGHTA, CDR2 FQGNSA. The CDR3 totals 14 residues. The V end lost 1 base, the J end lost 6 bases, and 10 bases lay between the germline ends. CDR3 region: CASSLGGSRNIQYF. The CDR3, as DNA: TGTGCCAGCAGCTTAGGGGGCTCGAGAAACATTCAGTACTTC.

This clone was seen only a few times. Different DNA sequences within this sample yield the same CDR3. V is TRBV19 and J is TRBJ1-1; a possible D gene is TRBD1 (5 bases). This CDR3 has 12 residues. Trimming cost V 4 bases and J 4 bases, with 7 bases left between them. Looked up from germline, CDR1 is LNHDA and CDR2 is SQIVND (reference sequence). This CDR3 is CASSRQFTEAFF. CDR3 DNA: TGTGCCAGTAGTAGACAGTTCACTGAAGCTTTCTTT.

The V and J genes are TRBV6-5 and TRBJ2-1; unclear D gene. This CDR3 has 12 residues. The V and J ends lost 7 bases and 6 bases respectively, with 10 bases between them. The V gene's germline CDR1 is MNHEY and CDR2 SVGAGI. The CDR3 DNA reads TGTGCCAGCACTAGTAGCTCCAATGAGCAGTTCTTC. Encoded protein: CASTSSSNEQFF.

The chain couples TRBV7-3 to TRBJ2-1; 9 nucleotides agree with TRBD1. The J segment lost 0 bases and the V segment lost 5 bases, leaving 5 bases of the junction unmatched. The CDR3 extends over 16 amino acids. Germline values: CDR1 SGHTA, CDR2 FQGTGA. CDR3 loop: CASSPTGQGSYNEQFF. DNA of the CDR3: TGTGCCAGCAGCCCAACGGGACAGGGCTCCTACAATGAGCAGTTCTTC.

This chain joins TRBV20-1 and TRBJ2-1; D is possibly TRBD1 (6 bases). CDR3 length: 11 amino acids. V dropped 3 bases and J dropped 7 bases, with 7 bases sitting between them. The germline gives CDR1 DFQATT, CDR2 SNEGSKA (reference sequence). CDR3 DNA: TGCAGTGCTAGGGGACATAATGAGCAGTTCTTC. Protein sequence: CSARGHNEQFF.